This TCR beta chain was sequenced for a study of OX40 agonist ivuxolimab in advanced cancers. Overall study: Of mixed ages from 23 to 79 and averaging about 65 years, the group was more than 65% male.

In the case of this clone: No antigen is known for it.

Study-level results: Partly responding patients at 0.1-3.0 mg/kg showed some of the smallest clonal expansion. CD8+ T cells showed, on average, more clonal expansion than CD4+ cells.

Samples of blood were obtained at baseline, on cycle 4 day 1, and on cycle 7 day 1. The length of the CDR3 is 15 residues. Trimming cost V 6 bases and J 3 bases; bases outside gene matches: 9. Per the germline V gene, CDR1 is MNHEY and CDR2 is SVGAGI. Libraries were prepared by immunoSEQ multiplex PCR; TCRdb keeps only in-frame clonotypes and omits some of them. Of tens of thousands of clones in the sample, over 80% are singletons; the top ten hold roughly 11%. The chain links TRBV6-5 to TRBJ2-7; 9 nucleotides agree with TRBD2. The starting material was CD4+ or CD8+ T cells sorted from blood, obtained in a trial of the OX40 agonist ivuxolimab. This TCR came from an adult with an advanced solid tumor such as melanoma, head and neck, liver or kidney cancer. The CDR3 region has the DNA TGTGCCAGCAGCCTCTTAGCGGGGGAGCTCTACGAGCAGTACTTC. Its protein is CASSLLAGELYEQYF.